This TCR beta chain was recorded in a study of CD8 T cells in ankylosing spondylitis. Germline-derived CDR1 and CDR2 are LGHNA and YSLEER. CDR3 length: 14 residues. TCRdb independently ran MiXCR on the 5' RACE reads; one entry per CDR3 protein. The data contain hundreds of thousands of distinct CDR3 sequences, 8% to 9% of them singletons. This clonotype was seen many times. The junction differs from germline at one of its ends, possibly a read error. Source material: blood, either unsorted or a sorted T cell fraction (not recorded which). This TCR was recovered from a female donor with ankylosing spondylitis or in good health (not recorded which). The chain couples TRBV4-3 to TRBJ1-1, with D possibly being TRBD1 (5 bases). CDR3 DNA sequence: TGCGGCAGCGGCTTCCGGGGACGAAACACTGAAGCTTTCTTT. Protein: CGSGFRGRNTEAFF.